Each of the 7 T cell receptor beta chains below was sequenced from the same sample in a study of blood T cell repertoires in COVID-19. Using immunoSEQ multiplex PCR, the repertoire was profiled, and TCRdb retains in-frame clones only, with some absent. The sample holds about 290,000 clones, 85% to 90% seen once. Source material: peripheral blood. The origin of the receptors is a woman aged 25 to 39 with COVID-19, enrolled during active disease.

The rearrangement joins TRBV27 to TRBJ1-2; maybe TRBD1 (5 bases). The CDR3 is 13 residues long. Germline CDR1 reads MNHEY; CDR2 reads SMNVEV (reference sequence). V lost 2 bases and J lost 6, with 10 bases in between. CDR3 amino acids: CASSLGGGDGYTF. CDR3 sequence (DNA): TGTGCCAGCAGTTTAGGCGGGGGGGATGGCTACACCTTC.

This clone was counted a single time. The V call is TRBV7-6, the J call TRBJ1-1, with D possibly TRBD1 on 6 matching bases. The CDR3 totals 13 residues. With 5 bases removed from V and 5 bases from J, the gap between germline ends came to 12 bases. Germline V gene data show CDR1 as SGHVS and CDR2 as FNYEAQ. For the CDR3, the DNA is TGTGCCAGCAGCAAGCAGGGGACGACTGAAGCTTTCTTT. Amino acid sequence: CASSKQGTTEAFF. Full variable domain (rest looked up from reference TRBV7-6 and TRBJ1-1): GAGVSQSPRYKVTKRGQDVALRCDPISGHVSLYWYRQALGQGPEFLTYFNYEAQQDKSGLPNDRFSAERPEGSISTLTIQRTEQRDSAMYRCASSKQGTTEAFFGQGTRLTVV.

The table lists this clone with a few counts. The chain joins TRBV19 to TRBJ1-1, with D tentatively TRBD1 (6 bases). Between the trimmed V and J ends, which lost 4 bases and 4 bases, there was a span of 10 bases. Germline assignment: CDR1 LNHDA and CDR2 SQIVND (reference sequence). This CDR3 has 13 residues. As DNA, the CDR3 is TGTGCCAGTAGTACTTCAGGGGCCACTGAAGCTTTCTTT. Amino acids: CASSTSGATEAFF.

The V and J genes are TRBV7-2 and TRBJ2-2; the D gene is possibly TRBD1 (5 bases). Trimming shortened V by 5 bases and J by 3 bases, and 13 bases separated the two germline ends. From germline, CDR1 is SGHTA and CDR2 FQGNSA. The CDR3 is made up of 15 amino acids. In DNA, the CDR3 is TGTGCCAGCAGCCTGACAGCTTTATACACCGGGGAGCTGTTTTTT. It codes for CASSLTALYTGELFF.

The rearrangement uses TRBV2 and TRBJ2-3; 8 bases match TRBD2. V shed 4 bases, J shed 4 bases, and the junction held 7 bases outside the gene matches. CDR1 SNHLY and CDR2 FYNNEI come from the germline V gene. This CDR3 spans 15 amino acids. CDR3 nucleotides: TGTGCCAGCAGTGCCCCGGGGGGGCAGGCAGATACGCAGTATTTT. The encoded protein is CASSAPGGQADTQYF.

The chain joins TRBV7-6 to TRBJ2-7; 8 bases are a match to TRBD1. The trim removed 5 bases at V and 3 bases at J, leaving 9 bases unmatched. Per the germline V gene, CDR1 is SGHVS and CDR2 is FNYEAQ. The CDR3 is 15 amino acids. DNA of the CDR3: TGTGCCAGCAGCCGAGACAGGGGAATCAACTACGAGCAGTACTTC. This sequence encodes CASSRDRGINYEQYF.

The J gene is TRBJ1-2, the V gene TRBV7-9; 7 bases line up with TRBD1. The CDR3 is 14 amino acids. The germline V gene encodes CDR1 SEHNR and CDR2 FQNEAQ (reference sequence). V shed 5 bases, J shed 2 bases, and the junction held 5 bases outside the gene matches. The CDR3 DNA sequence: TGTGCCAGCAGCCAAGACAGGGCCAACTATGGCTACACCTTC. It yields the protein CASSQDRANYGYTF.